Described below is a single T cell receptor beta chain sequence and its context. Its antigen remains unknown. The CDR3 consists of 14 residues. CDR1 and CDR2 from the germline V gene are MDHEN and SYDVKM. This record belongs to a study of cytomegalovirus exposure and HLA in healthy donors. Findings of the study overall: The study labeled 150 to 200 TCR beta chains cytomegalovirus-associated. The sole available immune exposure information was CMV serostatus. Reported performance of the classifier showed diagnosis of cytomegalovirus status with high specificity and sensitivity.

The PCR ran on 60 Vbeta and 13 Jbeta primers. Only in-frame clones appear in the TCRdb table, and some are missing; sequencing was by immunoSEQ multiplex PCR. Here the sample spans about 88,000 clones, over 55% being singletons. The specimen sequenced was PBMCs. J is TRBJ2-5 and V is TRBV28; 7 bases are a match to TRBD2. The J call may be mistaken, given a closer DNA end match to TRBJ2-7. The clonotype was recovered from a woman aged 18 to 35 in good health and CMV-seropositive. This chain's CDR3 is CASSLGGSFYEQYF. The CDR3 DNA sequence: TGTGCCAGCAGTTTGGGCGGGAGCTTTTACGAGCAGTACTTC.